The rows below give T cell receptor beta chains drawn from one sample of a study of beta chain features in type 1 diabetes. Repertoires were generated with immunoSEQ multiplex PCR, while TCRdb's copy carries only in-frame clones and drops some. The repertoire includes just under 150,000 clones, less than 15% of them detected once, and about 1.3% sits in the top ten. The sample was central memory CD4+ T cells from blood. The receptor set was obtained from a man aged 18 to 29 with type 1 diabetes. The CDR3 runs from the conserved cysteine through the conserved F or W. The D gene is left open where the match is weak. Size is omitted from some rows. Given values are once, few, many or a class for expanded clones.

J | size | D | V | CDR3 | DNA
TRBJ2-2 | NA | NA | TRBV7-6 | CASSSDGGAGTGELFF | TGTGCCAGCAGCTCAGACGGGGGCGCAGGAACCGGGGAGCTGTTTTTT
TRBJ2-7 | few | NA | TRBV10-3 | CAIRDGGLSYEQYF | TGTGCCATCAGAGACGGAGGGCTGTCCTACGAGCAGTACTTC
TRBJ1-4 | few | NA | TRBV11-1 | CASSSLSLGRLFF | TGTGCCAGCAGCTCCCTATCCCTTGGACGGCTGTTTTTT
TRBJ2-1 | NA | NA | TRBV15 | CATSGGPSSYNEQFF | TGTGCCACCAGTGGGGGGCCGAGCTCCTACAATGAGCAGTTCTTC
TRBJ2-1 | NA | NA | TRBV18 | CASSPGQNEQFF | TGTGCCAGCTCACCAGGGCAGAATGAGCAGTTCTTC
TRBJ2-7 | few | NA | TRBV6-1 | CASSRVLGDYEQYF | TGTGCCAGCAGCCGCGTCCTAGGGGACTACGAGCAGTACTTC
TRBJ2-5 | few | NA | TRBV15 | CATSLTSRETQYF | TGTGCCACCAGCCTGACTAGTCGAGAGACCCAGTACTTC
TRBJ1-2 | few | NA | TRBV4-1 | CASSQTDYGYTF | TGCGCCAGCAGCCAAACGGACTATGGCTACACCTTC
TRBJ2-3 | few | NA | TRBV19 | CASSMGHTDTQYF | TGTGCCAGTAGTATGGGCCACACAGATACGCAGTATTTT
TRBJ2-1 | NA | NA | TRBV7-2 | CASSPHNEQFF | TGTGCCAGCAGCCCCCATAATGAGCAGTTCTTC
TRBJ1-3 | few | NA | TRBV5-4 | CASRSDWTEQNTIYF | TGTGCCAGCAGATCCGATTGGACGGAACAAAACACCATATATTTT
TRBJ2-7 | NA | TRBD1 | TRBV6-1 | CASSERDRASYEQYF | TGTGCCAGCAGTGAACGGGACAGGGCATCCTACGAGCAGTACTTC
TRBJ1-2 | NA | NA | TRBV28 | CASSSLGGLYGYTF | TGTGCCAGCAGTTCCCTAGGAGGGCTCTATGGCTACACCTTC
TRBJ1-4 | NA | NA | TRBV27 | CASSLSLATNEKLFF | TGTGCCAGCAGTTTAAGTCTCGCAACTAATGAAAAACTGTTTTTT
TRBJ2-1 | many | TRBD2 | TRBV4-1 | CASSRHGTSVSDEQFF | TGCGCCAGCAGCCGTCACGGGACTAGCGTTAGCGATGAGCAGTTCTTC
TRBJ2-7 | few | NA | TRBV5-1 | CASSVLDSSEQYF | TGCGCCAGCAGCGTCTTGGACAGTAGTGAGCAGTACTTC
TRBJ2-5 | NA | NA | TRBV5-1 | CASSFPERETQYF | TGCGCCAGCAGCTTCCCAGAGAGAGAGACCCAGTACTTC
TRBJ1-5 | NA | NA | TRBV2 | CASNRQLEQPQHF | TGTGCCAGCAACCGACAGTTGGAACAGCCCCAGCATTTT
TRBJ1-2 | NA | NA | TRBV30 | CAWSSGGGYTF | TGTGCCTGGAGTAGCGGCGGCGGCTACACCTTC
TRBJ2-1 | few | NA | TRBV7-2 | CASSLAGGSNEQFF | TGTGCCAGCAGCTTAGCGGGGGGTTCGAATGAGCAGTTCTTC
TRBJ1-1 | NA | TRBD1 | TRBV5-1 | CASSSTGRGTEAFF | TGCGCCAGCAGCTCGACAGGGAGGGGAACTGAAGCTTTCTTT
TRBJ2-7 | NA | TRBD2 | TRBV7-9 | CASSLLAESSYEQYF | TGTGCCAGCAGCCTACTAGCGGAGAGCTCCTACGAGCAGTACTTC
TRBJ2-3 | few | TRBD2 | TRBV10-3 | CACGGAGADTQYF | TGTGCCTGCGGGGGGGCTGGCGCAGATACGCAGTATTTT
TRBJ2-2 | few | NA | TRBV7-3 | CASSPREPRGTGELFF | TGTGCCAGCAGCCCCAGGGAGCCACGGGGCACCGGGGAGCTGTTTTTT
TRBJ2-1 | NA | NA | TRBV27 | CATRDRTSDDEQFF | TGTGCCACCAGGGACCGGACGAGCGATGATGAGCAGTTCTTC
TRBJ2-6 | once | NA | TRBV7-3 | CASSLSSGANVLTF | TGTGCCAGCAGCTTGAGTTCCGGGGCCAACGTCCTGACTTTC
TRBJ1-5 | few | TRBD1 | TRBV29-1 | CSFRQGDSSQPQHF | TGCAGCTTCCGACAGGGGGACTCCTCACAGCCCCAGCATTTT
TRBJ1-1 | few | NA | TRBV25-1 | CASSEGGRNTEAFF | TGTGCCAGCAGTGAAGGGGGCAGGAACACTGAAGCTTTCTTT
TRBJ2-1 | few | TRBD2 | TRBV28 | CASSLQTSGGNEQFF | TGTGCCAGCAGTTTACAAACTAGCGGGGGGAATGAGCAGTTCTTC
TRBJ2-3 | NA | NA | TRBV7-9 | CASSLENRAGDTQYF | TGTGCCAGCAGCTTAGAAAATAGGGCTGGGGATACGCAGTATTTT
TRBJ1-1 | NA | NA | TRBV29-1 | CSVTLRGATEAFF | TGCAGCGTCACTCTGCGAGGGGCCACTGAAGCTTTCTTT
TRBJ2-7 | NA | NA | TRBV2 | CASSARDIAYEQYF | TGTGCCAGCAGTGCGAGAGACATTGCCTACGAGCAGTACTTC
TRBJ2-3 | NA | NA | TRBV5-4 | CASSPKGESLSGTQYF | TGTGCCAGCTCTCCCAAGGGGGAATCCCTCTCGGGTACGCAGTATTTT
TRBJ2-6 | NA | NA | TRBV28 | CASSLAGANVLTF | TGTGCCAGCAGTTTAGCCGGGGCCAACGTCCTGACTTTC
TRBJ2-5 | many | NA | TRBV6-1 | CASSGLTRWETQYF | TGTGCCAGCAGTGGACTGACTAGGTGGGAGACCCAGTACTTC
TRBJ2-7 | few | TRBD1 | TRBV30 | CAWSLQGAGEQYF | TGTGCCTGGAGCCTACAGGGGGCGGGGGAGCAGTACTTC
TRBJ1-1 | many | TRBD1 | TRBV10-3 | CAISGPDRAGAFF | TGTGCCATCAGTGGGCCGGACAGGGCAGGAGCTTTCTTT
TRBJ1-2 | few | NA | TRBV11-2 | CASSLENYGYTF | TGTGCCAGCAGCTTAGAGAACTATGGCTACACCTTC
TRBJ2-1 | few | NA | TRBV30 | CAWSKGEGNEQFF | TGTGCCTGGAGTAAAGGTGAGGGGAATGAGCAGTTCTTC
TRBJ2-1 | few | NA | TRBV28 | CASTSYLYNEQFF | TGTGCCAGCACCTCATATCTCTACAATGAGCAGTTCTTC
TRBJ2-3 | few | NA | TRBV6-1 | CASSPSGPDTQYF | TGTGCCAGCAGCCCAAGTGGGCCAGATACGCAGTATTTT
TRBJ1-3 | few | TRBD1 | TRBV30 | CAWIDRAAGNTIYF | TGTGCCTGGATCGACAGGGCGGCTGGAAACACCATATATTTT
TRBJ2-1 | NA | TRBD2 | TRBV5-1 | CASSFGLASYNEQFF | TGCGCCAGCAGCTTCGGACTAGCGTCCTACAATGAGCAGTTCTTC
TRBJ2-1 | NA | NA | TRBV5-1 | CASSLSGVEQFF | TGCGCCAGCAGCTTGTCGGGGGTTGAGCAGTTCTTC
TRBJ2-7 | many | TRBD1 | TRBV7-2 | CASSLYSGTGGYEQYF | TGTGCCAGCAGCTTATACTCCGGGACAGGAGGCTACGAGCAGTACTTC
TRBJ1-2 | NA | TRBD1 | TRBV7-8 | CASSPQRDRELYGYTF | TGTGCCAGCAGCCCACAGCGGGACAGGGAGCTCTATGGCTACACCTTC
TRBJ2-2 | few | NA | TRBV18 | CASSPREEGGSGELFF | TGTGCCAGCTCACCAAGAGAGGAGGGAGGCTCCGGGGAGCTGTTTTTT
TRBJ2-5 | NA | NA | TRBV2 | CASRTGYQETQYF | TGTGCCAGCAGAACAGGGTACCAAGAGACCCAGTACTTC
TRBJ1-2 | NA | NA | TRBV20-1 | CSAWANYGYTF | TGCAGTGCATGGGCTAACTATGGCTACACCTTC
TRBJ2-3 | NA | TRBD1 | TRBV5-1 | CASSSQTGMRTDTQYF | TGCGCCAGCAGCTCGCAGACAGGGATGAGGACAGATACGCAGTATTTT
TRBJ2-5 | NA | NA | TRBV2 | CASTYRGGYETQYF | TGTGCCAGCACCTACAGGGGAGGATACGAGACCCAGTACTTC
TRBJ1-4 | NA | NA | TRBV30 | CACPGDSTNEKLFF | TGTGCCTGCCCCGGAGACTCAACTAATGAAAAACTGTTTTTT
TRBJ2-2 | once | NA | TRBV5-4 | CASSLNTGELFF | TGTGCCAGCAGCTTAAACACCGGGGAGCTGTTTTTT
TRBJ2-7 | few | NA | TRBV25-1 | CASSLGGGYEQYF | TGTGCCAGCAGTTTGGGGGGCGGGTACGAGCAGTACTTC